Below are 9 T cell receptor beta chains sequenced from a single sample in a study of blood T cell repertoires in COVID-19. TCRdb's table, derived via immunoSEQ multiplex PCR, lists solely in-frame clones and lacks some. The sample lists 200,000 to 250,000 clones; 70% to 90% were seen once. Sequenced sample: PBMCs or T cells enriched from blood (not recorded which). Receptors were obtained from a man between 35 and 55 years old who had recovered from COVID-19.

V usage is TRBV4-2 and J usage is TRBJ2-7, with TRBD1 matching 10 bases. Germline V gives CDR1 LGHNA, CDR2 YNFKEQ. This CDR3 has 15 residues. V lost 1 base to trimming and J lost 5 bases; unmatched junction nucleotides: 5. The CDR3 DNA reads as TGTGCCAGCAGCCAAGCACGGACAGGGGGAAACGAGCAGTACTTC. It encodes CASSQARTGGNEQYF.

The genes are TRBV18 and TRBJ2-1, with 7 bases lining up with TRBD2. The ends lost 2 bases at V and 12 bases at J; junction bases unmatched: 16. The CDR3 contains 16 residues. Germline CDR1 is KGHSH and CDR2 is LQKENI. The CDR3, as DNA: TGTGCCAGCTCACCAGGAAACTCAGCCGGGGGGAATTTGCAGTTCTTC. It yields the protein CASSPGNSAGGNLQFF.

This chain links TRBV2 with TRBJ2-7; 7 nucleotides align to TRBD1. Trimming cost V 7 bases and J 1 base; bases outside gene matches: 10. Germline assignment: CDR1 SNHLY and CDR2 FYNNEI. The CDR3 has 15 amino acids. CDR3 nucleotide sequence: TGTGCCAGCAAACAAGTGACAGGGCAGTCCTACGAGCAGTACTTC. As protein: CASKQVTGQSYEQYF. The full variable domain, rest sourced from reference TRBV2 and TRBJ2-7, is EPEVTQTPSHQVTQMGQEVILRCVPISNHLYFYWYRQILGQKVEFLVSFYNNEISEKSEIFDDQFSVERPDGSNFTLKIRSTKLEDSAMYFCASKQVTGQSYEQYFGPGTRLTVT.

This rearrangement joins TRBV18 to TRBJ2-7, with TRBD1 as a possible D gene (6 bases). Trimming shortened V by 2 bases and J by 7 bases, and 15 bases separated the two germline ends. Germline assignment: CDR1 KGHSH and CDR2 LQKENI. The CDR3 is 14 amino acids. The CDR3 reads CASSPGTLDREQYF. CDR3 DNA sequence: TGTGCCAGCTCACCAGGGACATTGGATCGGGAGCAGTACTTC. Together with reference TRBV18 and TRBJ2-7, the CDR3 gives the full variable domain: NAGVMQNPRHLVRRRGQEARLRCSPMKGHSHVYWYRQLPEEGLKFMVYLQKENIIDESGMPKERFSAEFPKEGPSILRIQQVVRGDSAAYFCASSPGTLDREQYFGPGTRLTVT.

The V and J genes are TRBV18 and TRBJ2-1, with TRBD1 matching 7 bases. V lost 3 bases and J lost 5; bases outside the gene matches: 7. Germline CDR1 and CDR2: KGHSH and LQKENI. This CDR3 region has 15 residues. For the CDR3, the DNA is TGTGCCAGCTCACCCTTGGGACAGACTAACAATGAGCAGTTCTTC. Translating gives CASSPLGQTNNEQFF.

In this sample, this clone turned up once. The chain recombines TRBV19 with TRBJ2-5; 8 nucleotides agree with TRBD2. V lost 5 bases to trimming and J lost 2 bases; unmatched junction nucleotides: 7. This CDR3 comprises 15 residues. Germline assignment: CDR1 LNHDA and CDR2 SQIVND (reference sequence). The CDR3 region has the DNA TGTGCCAGTAGTCGGGAGGGGTTGACTCAAGAGACCCAGTACTTC. Amino acid sequence: CASSREGLTQETQYF.

V is TRBV30 and J is TRBJ1-3; possible D gene TRBD1, 5 bases. The CDR3 length is 13 residues. Between the trimmed V and J ends, which lost 2 bases and 3 bases, there was a span of 8 bases. Germline loops: CDR1 GTSNPN, CDR2 SVGIG (reference sequence). The DNA of the CDR3 is TGTGCCTGGAGTTGGGGCAGTGGAAACACCATATATTTT. This encodes CAWSWGSGNTIYF.

The J gene is TRBJ2-5, the V gene TRBV5-1, with 9 positions matching TRBD2. This CDR3 has 15 amino acids. Germline lookup yields CDR1 SGHRS and CDR2 YFSETQ. With V trimmed by 4 bases and J by 2 bases, 6 bases remained unmatched. The CDR3 bases are TGCGCCAGCAGCCCAGGGCTAGCGGGACAAGAGACCCAGTACTTC. This sequence encodes CASSPGLAGQETQYF.

The chain recombines TRBV3-1 (or the pseudogene TRBV3-2) with TRBJ1-2; D is unclear. Germline-derived CDR1 and CDR2 are LGHDT and YNNKEL (reference sequence). V was shortened by 4 bases and J by 4 bases, with 4 bases between the two germline ends. The CDR3 has 11 residues. In DNA form, the CDR3 reads TGTGCCAGCAGCCCAGGCTATGGCTACACCTTC. Amino acid sequence: CASSPGYGYTF.